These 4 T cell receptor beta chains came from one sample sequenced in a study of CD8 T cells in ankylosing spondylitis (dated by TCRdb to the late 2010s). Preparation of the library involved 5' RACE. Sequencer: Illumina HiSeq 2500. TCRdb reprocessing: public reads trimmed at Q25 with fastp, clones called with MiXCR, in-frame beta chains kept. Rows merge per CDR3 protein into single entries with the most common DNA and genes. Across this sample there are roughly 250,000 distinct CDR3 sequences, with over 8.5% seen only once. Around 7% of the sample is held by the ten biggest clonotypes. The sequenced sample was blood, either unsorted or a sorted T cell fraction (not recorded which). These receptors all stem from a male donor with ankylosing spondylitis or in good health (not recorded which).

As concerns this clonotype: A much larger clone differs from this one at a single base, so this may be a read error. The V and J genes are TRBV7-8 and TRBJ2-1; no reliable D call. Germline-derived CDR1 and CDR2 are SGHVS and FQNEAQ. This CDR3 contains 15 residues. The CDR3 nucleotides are TGTGACAGCAGCCCACGCCCTAAGGGCTACAATGAGCAGTTCTTC. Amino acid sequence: CDSSPRPKGYNEQFF.

The CDR3 is CAWGRPGAGYTF. The CDR3 coding sequence is TGTGCCTGGGGAAGACCCGGCGCCGGCTACACCTTC. The chain joins TRBV30 to TRBJ1-2; D is uncertain. CDR3 length: 12 amino acids. Trimming cost V 5 bases and J 8 bases, with 15 bases left between them. Germline V gene sequence: CDR1 GTSNPN, CDR2 SVGIG (reference sequence).

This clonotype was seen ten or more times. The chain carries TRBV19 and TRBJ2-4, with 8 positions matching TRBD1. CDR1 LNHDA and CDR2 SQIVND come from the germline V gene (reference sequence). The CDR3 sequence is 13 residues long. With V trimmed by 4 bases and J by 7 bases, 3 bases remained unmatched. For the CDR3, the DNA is TGTGCCAGTAGTACAGGGGGCGCGAACATTCAGTACTTC. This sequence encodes CASSTGGANIQYF.

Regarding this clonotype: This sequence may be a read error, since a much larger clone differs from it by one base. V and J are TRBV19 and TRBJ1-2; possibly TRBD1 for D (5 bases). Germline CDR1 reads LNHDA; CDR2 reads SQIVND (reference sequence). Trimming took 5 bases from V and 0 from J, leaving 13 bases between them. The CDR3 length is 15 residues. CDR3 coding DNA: TGTGCCAGTAGTCTAGTGCAGGGTGCTAACTATGGCTACACCTTC. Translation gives CASSLVQGANYGYTF.